This TCR beta chain was captured in a study of shared clonotypes between healthy human individuals. Study overall: The donors, two women and three men, were aged 18 to 49. The study used three CD4 naive, three CD4 memory, two CD8 naive and one CD8 memory plate per donor.

The data were produced by immunoSEQ multiplex PCR, yet TCRdb's version contains in-frame clones alone and is incomplete. Of over a million clones in the sample, about 77% were seen once. Trimming shortened V by 3 bases and J by 5 bases, and 10 bases separated the two germline ends. The CDR3 is 12 residues long. Germline V gene sequence: CDR1 GTSNPN, CDR2 SVGIG (reference sequence). General study points: In general, naive subsets displayed greater estimated richness than memory subsets did.

This clone was detected only once. Antigen unknown. The rearrangement uses TRBV30 and TRBJ1-1; D is unresolved. The specimen sequenced was memory CD4+ T cells sorted from blood. Subset of the sample: CD45RA-negative fraction. The sequence was collected from a man younger than 35 in good health. Here the CDR3 DNA reads TGTGCCTGGAGAAGAGGGAATACTGAAGCTTTCTTT. Its protein product is CAWRRGNTEAFF.